These 9 T cell receptor beta chains originate from one sample sequenced in a study of identical twins. TCRdb reanalysed the 5' RACE reads using MiXCR and keeps one entry per CDR3 protein. The data contain some 600,000 distinct CDR3 sequences, 7.1% of them seen just once; the ten biggest clones take up 1.6%. These same data were also listed under a study on yellow fever vaccine responses in identical twins.

Input material: PBMCs. The receptor source for this set is a woman between 18 and 29 years old in good health.

About this clonotype itself: The germline gene is not matched at one end of the junction; a read error may be the cause. This sequence joins TRBV20-1 and TRBJ2-1, with TRBD2 matching 10 bases. The CDR3 length is 18 residues. Germline CDR1 is DFQATT and CDR2 is SNEGSKA (reference sequence). CDR3 protein: CCARPGLATRSSYNEQFF. In nucleotides, the CDR3 is TGCTGTGCTAGGCCGGGACTAGCGACCCGAAGCTCCTACAATGAGCAGTTCTTC.

The rearrangement links TRBV5-1 to TRBJ1-3; D unresolved. The germline gives CDR1 SGHRS, CDR2 YFSETQ. Trimming removed 3 bases at V and 1 base at J, with 11 bases between. The CDR3 totals 15 residues. The CDR3 coding sequence is TGCGCCAGCAGCTCCCCCGGCGGGTCTGGAAACACCATATATTTT. Protein product: CASSSPGGSGNTIYF.

In this sample, this clonotype turned up many times. The chain is built from TRBV6-1 and TRBJ1-4; the match to TRBD1 covers 9 bases. The CDR3 spans 14 residues. V lost 8 bases to trimming and J lost 1 base; unmatched junction nucleotides: 2. Germline CDR1 reads MNHNS; CDR2 reads SASEGT. DNA for the CDR3: TGTGCCAGCCGGGGACAGGGAACTAATGAAAAACTGTTTTTT. Translating it yields CASRGQGTNEKLFF.

V gene TRBV6-5 combines with J gene TRBJ2-3; TRBD2 is a possible D gene (6 bases). V was trimmed by 2 bases and J by 1 base, leaving 10 bases between them. CDR1 and CDR2 (germline): MNHEY, SVGAGI. This CDR3 contains 15 residues. CDR3 sequence (DNA): TGTGCCAGCAGTTACGGGGGGTATGGCACAGATACGCAGTATTTT. Translated, it gives CASSYGGYGTDTQYF.

The rearrangement joins TRBV7-8 to TRBJ1-2, with D perhaps TRBD1 (5 bases). The CDR3 runs 16 residues. In germline, CDR1 is SGHVS, CDR2 FQNEAQ. Between the trimmed V and J ends, which lost 2 bases and 4 bases, there was a span of 17 bases. The CDR3 reads CASSLRGPGIGYGYTF. DNA for the CDR3: TGTGCCAGCAGCTTACGGGGTCCAGGGATTGGCTATGGCTACACCTTC.

This clonotype has a count of ten or more. The rearrangement joins TRBV12-3 or TRBV12-4 to TRBJ2-7, with D perhaps TRBD2 (5 bases). The V end lost 6 bases, the J end lost 13 bases, and 22 bases lay between the germline ends. CDR3 length equals 13 residues. The DNA of the CDR3 is TGTGCCAGCAGCGAGGACGTTGGGAGCTCCCGCTACTTC. It is translated as CASSEDVGSSRYF.

The chain has TRBV4-1 and TRBJ2-3; D unclear. The CDR3 covers 15 residues. V was shortened by 5 bases and J by 0 bases, with 12 bases between the two germline ends. Germline V gene lookup returns CDR1 MGHRA and CDR2 YSYEKL. The CDR3 coding sequence is TGCGCCAGCAGCTCTTCCCTTCAAAGCACAGATACGCAGTATTTT. Its protein product is CASSSSLQSTDTQYF.

In its sample, this clonotype was seen a few times. V and J are TRBV5-1 and TRBJ2-5; 9 bases fit TRBD1. CDR3 size: 15 residues. Germline V gene lookup returns CDR1 SGHRS and CDR2 YFSETQ. Trimming at V came to 5 bases and at J to 4 bases, leaving 9 bases not matched to a gene. The CDR3 DNA sequence: TGCGCCAGCAGTCCCCTCGGGACAGGGCTAGAGACCCAGTACTTC. Protein product: CASSPLGTGLETQYF.

This clonotype was seen ten or more times. V gene TRBV20-1 combines with J gene TRBJ2-1; the match to TRBD1 covers 8 bases. CDR1 DFQATT and CDR2 SNEGSKA come from the germline V gene (reference sequence). This CDR3 comprises 16 residues. The V gene end was trimmed by 3 bases and the J gene end by 0 bases; junction bases not matched to a gene: 7. The CDR3 nucleotides read TGCAGTGCTAGGGAGACAGGGGCGAGCTCCTACAATGAGCAGTTCTTC. Translated: CSARETGASSYNEQFF.